Each of the 2 T cell receptor beta chains below was sequenced from the same sample in a study of blood T cell repertoires in COVID-19. Sequenced by immunoSEQ multiplex PCR; TCRdb stores in-frame clones only, minus some. Seen here are some 460,000 clones, approximately 90% observed once, and the top ten hold under 0.85%. The sequenced sample was PBMCs or T cells enriched from blood (not recorded which). The source is a young woman who had recovered from COVID-19.

This chain uses TRBV5-1 with TRBJ1-2; 8 positions match TRBD1. Trimming cost V 2 bases and J 4 bases; bases outside gene matches: 4. CDR3 length equals 14 residues. Germline V gene sequence: CDR1 SGHRS, CDR2 YFSETQ. DNA of the CDR3: TGCGCCAGCAGCTTACAGGGGGAGAGCTATGGCTACACCTTC. Translated, it gives CASSLQGESYGYTF.

This chain uses TRBV6-5 with TRBJ1-1, with D uncertain. The germline gives CDR1 MNHEY, CDR2 SVGAGI. The CDR3 totals 14 residues. V was trimmed by 7 bases and J by 4 bases, leaving 16 bases between them. CDR3: CASILGSGSTEAFF. DNA for the CDR3: TGTGCCAGCATCTTGGGTTCGGGGTCCACTGAAGCTTTCTTT.